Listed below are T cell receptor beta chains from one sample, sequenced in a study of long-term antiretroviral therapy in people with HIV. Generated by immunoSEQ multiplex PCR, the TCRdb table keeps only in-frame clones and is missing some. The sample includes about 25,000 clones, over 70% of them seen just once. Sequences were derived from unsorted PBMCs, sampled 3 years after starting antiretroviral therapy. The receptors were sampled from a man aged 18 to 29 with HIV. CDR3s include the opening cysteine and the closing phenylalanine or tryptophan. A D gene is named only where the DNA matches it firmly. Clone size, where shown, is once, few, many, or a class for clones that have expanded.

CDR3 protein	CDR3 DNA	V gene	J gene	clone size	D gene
CASSTPYDRGAGGDQETQYF	TGTGCCAGTAGTACACCCTACGACAGGGGAGCGGGGGGGGACCAAGAGACCCAGTACTTC	TRBV19	TRBJ2-5	NA	TRBD2
CASSLEGAGVQPQHF	TGTGCCAGCAGCTTAGAGGGGGCAGGGGTTCAGCCCCAGCATTTT	TRBV11-2	TRBJ1-5	once	NA
CASSGMGAWETQYF	TGTGCCAGCAGTGGCATGGGGGCATGGGAGACCCAGTACTTC	TRBV2	TRBJ2-5	NA	NA
CASSSGGEEGTEAFF	TGTGCCAGCAGCTCGGGGGGGGAGGAGGGCACTGAAGCTTTCTTT	TRBV7-3	TRBJ1-1	NA	NA
CASSPGDSHIYGYTF	TGTGCCAGCAGCCCCGGGGACAGTCATATCTATGGCTACACCTTC	TRBV11-1	TRBJ1-2	NA	TRBD1
CASSPSRARVLQPQHF	TGTGCCAGCTCACCAAGTAGAGCCAGGGTCCTTCAGCCCCAGCATTTT	TRBV18	TRBJ1-5	few	NA
CASSLLYRVSNQPQHF	TGTGCCAGCAGCTTACTGTACAGGGTTAGCAATCAGCCCCAGCATTTT	TRBV7-8	TRBJ1-5	NA	NA
CSVHANSYEQYF	TGCAGCGTTCACGCAAACTCCTACGAGCAGTACTTC	TRBV29-1	TRBJ2-7	NA	NA
CASSQDRQADGSPLHF	TGTGCCAGCAGCCAAGACCGACAGGCTGATGGTTCACCCCTCCACTTT	TRBV4-2	TRBJ1-6	NA	NA
CASSLGGGEQFF	TGTGCCAGCAGTTTGGGTGGCGGGGAGCAGTTCTTC	TRBV27	TRBJ2-1	NA	NA
CASSLVQSANYGYTF	TGCGCCAGCAGCTTGGTGCAGAGCGCTAACTATGGCTACACCTTC	TRBV5-1	TRBJ1-2	NA	NA
CASSEGTHQDTDTQYF	TGTGCCAGCAGCGAAGGAACCCACCAGGACACAGATACGCAGTATTTT	TRBV5-4	TRBJ2-3	once	NA
CASRRGGVDTEAFF	TGTGCCAGCAGGCGGGGGGGAGTCGACACTGAAGCTTTCTTT	TRBV9	TRBJ1-1	NA	NA
CASSPGTQNTGELFF	TGCGCCAGCAGCCCCGGGACACAAAACACCGGGGAGCTGTTTTTT	TRBV5-1	TRBJ2-2	NA	NA
CAIPGQGNYGYTF	TGTGCCATTCCGGGACAGGGAAATTATGGCTACACCTTC	TRBV10-3	TRBJ1-2	NA	TRBD1
CASSYPVGGEGNEQFF	TGTGCCAGCAGTTACCCGGTAGGGGGCGAGGGGAATGAGCAGTTCTTC	TRBV6-5	TRBJ2-1	NA	TRBD1
CASRITSNEQFF	TGCGCCAGCCGAATTACTAGCAATGAGCAGTTCTTC	TRBV5-1	TRBJ2-1	NA	NA
CASSLDTYNSPLHF	TGCGCCAGCAGCTTGGACACCTATAATTCACCCCTCCACTTT	TRBV5-1	TRBJ1-6	NA	NA
CASVQQPNTEAFF	TGTGCCAGTGTACAGCAACCGAACACTGAAGCTTTCTTT	TRBV5-4	TRBJ1-1	NA	NA
CASSSTGGNEKLFF	TGTGCCAGCAGTTCGACAGGGGGTAATGAAAAACTGTTTTTT	TRBV27	TRBJ1-4	NA	TRBD1
CATLHKGYTEAFF	TGTGCCACCCTCCACAAGGGGTACACTGAAGCTTTCTTT	TRBV19	TRBJ1-1	NA	NA
CASSLSVDTAYNEQFF	TGCGCCAGCAGCTTATCTGTGGACACCGCCTACAATGAGCAGTTCTTC	TRBV5-1	TRBJ2-1	NA	NA
CASSPRGTGIVKLFF	TGTGCCAGCAGTCCACGTGGGACAGGGATCGTGAAACTGTTTTTT	TRBV27	TRBJ1-4	NA	TRBD1
CASSLVLYGYTF	TGTGCCAGCAGCTTGGTGCTCTATGGCTACACCTTC	TRBV5-8	TRBJ1-2	NA	NA
CASSAPPNRGAGNTIYF	TGTGCCAGCAGTGCCCCGCCTAACAGGGGAGCCGGAAACACCATATATTTT	TRBV28	TRBJ1-3	NA	TRBD1
CASSETSGQETQYF	TGTGCCAGCAGTGAAACTAGCGGCCAAGAGACCCAGTACTTC	TRBV25-1	TRBJ2-5	NA	TRBD2
CASRTTVQETQYF	TGCGCCAGCAGGACAACAGTTCAAGAGACCCAGTACTTC	TRBV10-2	TRBJ2-5	NA	NA
CASSAQGTALNYGYTF	TGTGCCAGCAGCGCTCAAGGGACGGCTTTAAACTATGGCTACACCTTC	TRBV9	TRBJ1-2	once	NA
CAWDSGTLNNSPLHF	TGTGCCTGGGACTCCGGGACTTTAAATAATTCACCCCTCCACTTT	TRBV30	TRBJ1-6	NA	NA
CASSGTGTRGTGELFF	TGCGCCAGCAGCGGGACCGGGACTAGGGGCACCGGGGAGCTGTTTTTT	TRBV5-1	TRBJ2-2	NA	TRBD2
CASRPLGAGTSTDTQYF	TGCGCCAGCAGACCCCTCGGGGCAGGGACTAGCACAGATACGCAGTATTTT	TRBV5-1	TRBJ2-3	NA	NA
CASSLRPYNEQFF	TGTGCCAGCAGTCTGCGGCCCTACAATGAGCAGTTCTTC	TRBV27	TRBJ2-1	NA	NA
CASSQFNSPLHF	TGTGCCAGCAGCCAGTTTAATTCACCCCTCCACTTT	TRBV28	TRBJ1-6	NA	NA
CASINRPSYNEQFF	TGTGCCAGCATCAACCGTCCTTCGTACAATGAGCAGTTCTTC	TRBV2	TRBJ2-1	NA	NA
CASEAGGAETQYF	TGTGCCAGCGAGGCGGGGGGGGCAGAGACCCAGTACTTC	TRBV28	TRBJ2-5	NA	TRBD2
CASSYSVGGSRNTIYF	TGTGCCAGCAGTTACTCCGTAGGGGGATCTCGAAACACCATATATTTT	TRBV6-5	TRBJ1-3	NA	NA
CSVGFRAAYQETQYF	TGCAGCGTTGGTTTTAGGGCCGCCTACCAAGAGACCCAGTACTTC	TRBV29-1	TRBJ2-5	NA	NA
CASSVGTGELFF	TGTGCCAGCAGTGTCGGTACCGGGGAGCTGTTTTTT	TRBV28	TRBJ2-2	NA	NA
CASSLGDGEAFF	TGTGCCAGCAGCTTGGGAGACGGTGAAGCTTTCTTT	TRBV7-9	TRBJ1-1	few	NA
CASSLSEGPPRSGELFF	TGCGCCAGCAGCTTGTCAGAGGGCCCCCCTAGGTCCGGGGAGCTGTTTTTT	TRBV5-1	TRBJ2-2	NA	NA
CASSLGHKTHSSYNEQFF	TGTGCCAGCAGCTTAGGGCATAAGACACACAGCTCCTACAATGAGCAGTTCTTC	TRBV7-2	TRBJ2-1	NA	NA
CASSSLGRAVTDTQYF	TGCGCCAGCAGCTCCTTGGGCAGGGCGGTCACAGATACGCAGTATTTT	TRBV5-1	TRBJ2-3	NA	NA
CASSRGTEAFF	TGTGCCAGCAGTAGGGGCACTGAAGCTTTCTTT	TRBV27	TRBJ1-1	NA	NA
CASSLGQADEKLFF	TGCGCCAGCAGCTTGGGACAGGCAGATGAAAAACTGTTTTTT	TRBV5-1	TRBJ1-4	NA	NA
CASSVARDRGSVTEAFF	TGTGCCAGCAGTGTAGCCCGGGACAGGGGGTCGGTCACTGAAGCTTTCTTT	TRBV2	TRBJ1-1	NA	TRBD1
CASSLRSPGTAYEQYF	TGCGCCAGCAGTTTGAGAAGCCCCGGGACAGCCTACGAGCAGTACTTC	TRBV5-1	TRBJ2-7	once	TRBD1
CASSFGQETQYF	TGTGCCAGCAGCTTTGGACAAGAGACCCAGTACTTC	TRBV7-6	TRBJ2-5	NA	NA
CASSLLGRGLVDTQYF	TGTGCCAGCAGCTTGTTAGGCAGGGGGTTGGTAGATACGCAGTATTTT	TRBV5-4	TRBJ2-3	once	TRBD1
CASSQVRDYSYEQYF	TGTGCCAGCAGCCAAGTACGGGATTACTCCTACGAGCAGTACTTC	TRBV14	TRBJ2-7	NA	NA
CASRGQGLDSPLHF	TGTGCCAGCAGAGGACAGGGGTTGGATTCACCCCTCCACTTT	TRBV2	TRBJ1-6	NA	TRBD1
CASSYGPARTEAFF	TGTGCCAGCAGTTATGGGCCGGCCCGCACTGAAGCTTTCTTT	TRBV6-5	TRBJ1-1	NA	NA
CASSLVGVRGNTIYF	TGCGCCAGCAGCTTGGTTGGAGTACGAGGAAACACCATATATTTT	TRBV5-1	TRBJ1-3	NA	NA
CASSADTKNIQYF	TGTGCCAGCAGCGCCGACACGAAAAACATTCAGTACTTC	TRBV7-9	TRBJ2-4	NA	NA
CASSPMTGPLGNQPQHF	TGTGCCAGCAGCCCGATGACCGGGCCATTAGGCAATCAGCCCCAGCATTTT	TRBV7-9	TRBJ1-5	NA	NA